This T cell receptor beta chain was obtained from a study of blood T cell repertoires in COVID-19 (dated by TCRdb to the early 2020s). In the study overall: The collaborator samples originated in the United States, Italy and Spain and spanned the acute and convalescent phases of COVID-19. The dataset comprised deeply sampled blood TCRbeta repertoires from subjects exposed to, actively infected with, or recovered from COVID-19. The repertoires were released in a freely available public database meant as a resource for research on the immune response to SARS-CoV-2. Samples were obtained from the ongoing ImmuneRACE study (first 160 participants) and from over a thousand subjects provided by 6 global collaborators. The prospective study material was composed of cDNA or gDNA derived from T cells, B-cell-depleted T cells, or PBMCs. A de-identified subject ID, COVID-19 status, age in years and sex were almost always included in the sample metadata. HLA class I and class II types, where available, came from metadata supplied by the sample provider rather than from assay-based typing. Results and caveats for the whole study, not just this receptor: How much clinical and demographic metadata was included differed by source and by participant, and the metadata was provided uncurated.

The immunoSEQ Assay, a bias-controlled multiplex PCR, was used to amplify TCRbeta CDR3 regions from genomic DNA. The authors processed their data as follows. The number of nucleated cells in each sample was estimated from the amplification of reference gene primers within the assay. Sequence reads were collapsed and filtered to measure the absolute abundance of every unique TCRbeta CDR3 rearrangement. For each sample, productive Simpson clonality was calculated as the square root of Simpson's diversity index across productive rearrangements. The source is immuneACCESS, and TCRdb retained only in-frame sequences with V and J called. Part of the clones is not carried over; for the studies checked, unresolved V genes explain less than half of this, and the remainder is unexplained. V and J calls plus clone size are reproduced from that table; the DNA served to infer D and trimming. Within this sample are 200,000 to 250,000 clones, with roughly 80% of them counted one time only. Roughly 7.8% of the sample goes to the ten largest clones.

At one collaborating source in Seattle, patients were enrolled during active infection and were followed longitudinally through the course of disease. Each collaborating institution followed its own protocols to collect whole blood in K2EDTA tubes. For TCRbeta analysis, collaborator samples were shipped as frozen whole blood, as isolated PBMCs, or as DNA extracted from either sample type. With regard to this clone: Its specific antigen is unknown. There are no base qualities to consult, and no much larger clone falls within one base.

This clonotype was obtained from a woman over 75 with COVID-19, enrolled during active disease. Sequencing was performed on peripheral blood.

The base sequence is TGTGCCAGCAACGGGAAACAGGGGGAGGATGAAAAACTGTTTTTT. Translated, this gives CASNGKQGEDEKLFF. The rearrangement combines TRBV5-6 with TRBJ1-4, and TRBD1 matches 8 of the central bases. V has 6 bases trimmed and J has 6 bases trimmed; junction bases matching no gene number 10. The CDR3 numbers 15 residues from cysteine through phenylalanine. Kept here is only the CDR3 DNA, which spans 45 bases and is read in frame from base 1. The germline V gene gives CDR1 as SGHDT and CDR2 as YYEEEE.